This is a list of T cell receptor beta chains from one sample in a study of T cell repertoires and HLA-DP antigens. Antigen specificity for these receptors is unknown. Using immunoSEQ multiplex PCR, the repertoire was profiled, and TCRdb retains in-frame clones only, with some absent. The table shows roughly 120,000 clones, with 85% to 95% occurring only once. The sequencing input was CD4+ T cells from PBMCs. The source of these receptors is a woman aged 18-29 years in good health and CMV-seronegative. CDR3s include the opening cysteine and the closing phenylalanine or tryptophan. For some rows the clone size is stated as once, few or many, or as a class when expanded; others skip it.

>TRBJ2-1|-|TRBV18
CASSPGTSPNNEQFF
>TRBJ2-5|-|TRBV28
CASSPSGRSRETQYF
>TRBJ1-4|-|TRBV5-1
CASSRGRVGTNEKLFF
>TRBJ2-3|once|TRBV7-9
CASSTGADTQYF
>TRBJ1-2|-|TRBV7-9
CASSLASQRVTYGYTF
>TRBJ1-2|once|TRBV11-2
CASSSIGQLLNYGYTF
>TRBJ1-2|-|TRBV18
CASSFFTGDRFYGYTF
>TRBJ1-1|-|TRBV7-2
CASSLSRDYNTEAFF
>TRBJ2-1|-|TRBV15
CATSHGGHPSYNEQFF
>TRBJ2-1|-|TRBV4-1
CASSRLFRNNEQFF
>TRBJ2-5|-|TRBV4-2
CASSQGNPGETQYF
>TRBJ2-5|-|TRBV4-1
CASSQGVQETQYF
>TRBJ2-2|-|TRBV7-2
CASGRDRATGELFF
>TRBJ2-1|-|TRBV2
CASRSGTSGRSSYNEQFF
>TRBJ1-1|-|TRBV29-1
CSVGQVVKTEAFF
>TRBJ2-4|-|TRBV27
CASMGGLAGGHAYIAKNIQYF
>TRBJ1-1|once|TRBV5-8
CASSFTVNTEAFF
>TRBJ2-7|-|TRBV2
CASKRDGIYSYKQYF
>TRBJ2-3|-|TRBV5-6
CASSARAWGAQGVAQYF
>TRBJ1-2|-|TRBV7-2
CASSQDRAGGYTF
>TRBJ2-1|once|TRBV19
CASRYRDSGYNEQFF
>TRBJ2-1|-|TRBV11-3
CASSLLGGGVSEQFF
>TRBJ1-2|-|TRBV4-1
CASSPDRVNYGYTF
>TRBJ2-5|-|TRBV2
CASSDSRGGSQETQYF
>TRBJ1-5|-|TRBV12-5
CASGSDYSNQPQHF
>TRBJ2-7|-|TRBV5-1
CASSLGGTLSYEQYF
>TRBJ1-4|-|TRBV5-6
CASSLQGAYNEKLFF